This T cell receptor beta chain came from a study of blood T cell repertoires in COVID-19. Study at large: Specimens from acute and convalescent COVID-19 originated in the United States, Italy and Spain.

Original analysis: Cell counts per sample came from amplifying reference gene primers. Sequencing was performed with immunoSEQ multiplex PCR; in TCRdb, only in-frame clones are kept and a portion is missing. V and J calls and clone size follow that table, whereas D and trimming were derived from the DNA. This table holds some 170,000 clones, around nine tenths found once. The CDR3 has 14 amino acids. The germline V gene has CDR1 MNHEY and CDR2 SMNVEV (reference sequence). Trimming removed 2 bases from V and 10 bases from J; junction bases left unmatched: 3. Sequencing used peripheral blood. This clonotype was sampled from a woman between 65 and 79 years old with COVID-19, enrolled during active disease. The V and J genes are TRBV27 and TRBJ2-2, with TRBD2 matching 11 bases. CDR3 coding DNA: TGTGCCAGCAGTTTACAACTAGCGGGAGCGGAGCTGTTTTTT. As protein: CASSLQLAGAELFF.